A single sample is the source of the 13 T cell receptor beta chains below, sequenced in a study of blood T cell repertoires in COVID-19. The table came from immunoSEQ multiplex PCR; TCRdb's copy has only in-frame clones and leaves some out. The data contain approximately 350,000 clones, approximately 87% of them singletons. The sequencing input was peripheral blood. These receptors originate from a woman between 50 and 59 years old with COVID-19, enrolled during active disease.

V usage is TRBV5-1 and J usage is TRBJ2-2; no definite D call. The CDR3 runs to 15 residues. Per the germline V gene, CDR1 is SGHRS and CDR2 is YFSETQ. Trimming cost V 0 bases and J 4 bases, with 10 bases left between them. Here the CDR3 reads CASSLEGRGTGELFF. The CDR3 bases are TGCGCCAGCAGCTTGGAAGGTAGAGGCACCGGGGAGCTGTTTTTT.

The rearrangement joins TRBV9 to TRBJ2-5, with 9 bases matching TRBD2. Looked up from germline, CDR1 is SGDLS and CDR2 is YYNGEE. V shed 5 bases, J shed 4 bases, and the junction held 9 bases outside the gene matches. The CDR3 has 15 amino acids. The CDR3 DNA sequence: TGTGCCAGCAGTCTTAGCGGGAGCAGTTTAGAGACCCAGTACTTC. This encodes CASSLSGSSLETQYF.

The chain carries TRBV7-6 and TRBJ2-7; 9 bases map to TRBD2. This CDR3 has 13 amino acids. V shed 1 base, J shed 5 bases, and the junction held 0 bases outside the gene matches. Germline V gene data show CDR1 as SGHVS and CDR2 as FNYEAQ. CDR3 sequence reads: CASSLVAGDEQYF. CDR3 nucleotides: TGTGCCAGCAGCTTAGTAGCGGGGGACGAGCAGTACTTC.

The chain combines TRBV24-1 with TRBJ2-1, with TRBD1 matching over 9 bases. Germline V gene data show CDR1 as KGHDR and CDR2 as SFDVKD. With 5 bases clipped from V and 8 bases from J, the junction kept 6 bases outside the gene matches. This CDR3 region has 14 residues. As DNA, the CDR3 is TGTGCCACCAGTGCCGGGACAGGGTCGCATGAGCAGTTCTTC. Amino acid sequence: CATSAGTGSHEQFF.

V and J are TRBV13 and TRBJ2-7, with TRBD1 matching 8 bases. The CDR3 length is 14 residues. CDR1 is PRHDT and CDR2 is FYEKMQ in the germline V gene (reference sequence). V dropped 6 bases and J dropped 7; count of bases not matched to a gene: 11. CDR3 protein: CASRYTQGAQEQYF. CDR3 coding DNA: TGTGCCAGCAGATATACTCAGGGGGCGCAAGAGCAGTACTTC. Supplemented by reference TRBV13 and TRBJ2-7, the full variable domain reads AAGVIQSPRHLIKEKRETATLKCYPIPRHDTVYWYQQGPGQDPQFLISFYEKMQSDKGSIPDRFSAQQFSDYHSELNMSSLELGDSALYFCASRYTQGAQEQYFGPGTRLTVT.

The chain employs TRBV27 and TRBJ2-7; 7 bases match TRBD1. V trimming: 6 bases; J trimming: 7 bases; junction bases outside the gene matches: 15. The CDR3 is made up of 15 amino acids. Germline V lookup: CDR1 MNHEY, CDR2 SMNVEV (reference sequence). The CDR3 protein is CASRARDRPTGEQYF. CDR3 DNA: TGTGCCAGCAGGGCCCGGGACAGACCCACGGGGGAGCAGTACTTC.

This clone appeared a single time. The rearrangement uses TRBV5-4 and TRBJ1-2; 7 bases match TRBD1. CDR1 SGHNT and CDR2 YYREEE come from the germline V gene (reference sequence). There are 15 residues in the CDR3. The trim removed 4 bases at V and 7 bases at J, leaving 13 bases unmatched. The CDR3: CASSLTRQGPGGYTF. The CDR3 nucleotides are TGTGCCAGCAGCCTCACTAGACAGGGACCGGGTGGCTACACCTTC.

The CDR3 bases are TGCAGCGTTGATTACAGGGCAGGGGAGACCCAGTACTTC. Residues: CSVDYRAGETQYF. The chain employs TRBV29-1 and TRBJ2-5; TRBD1 might be the D (6 bases). Deletions cut 3 bases from V and 5 bases from J, with 13 bases between. Germline CDR1 is SQVTM and CDR2 is ANQGSEA. There are 13 residues in the CDR3.

V usage is TRBV3-1 (or the pseudogene TRBV3-2) and J usage is TRBJ1-5; no clear D. Trimming shortened V by 0 bases and J by 2 bases, and 14 bases separated the two germline ends. This CDR3 is built from 17 residues. The germline V gene has CDR1 LGHDT and CDR2 YNNKEL (reference sequence). CDR3 sequence: CASSQEIRRGGNQPQHF. The CDR3 bases are TGTGCCAGCAGCCAAGAGATCCGACGGGGAGGCAATCAGCCCCAGCATTTT.

The V and J genes are TRBV7-6 and TRBJ2-3; D is unresolved. With 5 bases removed from V and 7 bases from J, the gap between germline ends came to 10 bases. The CDR3 is 12 residues long. The germline V gene has CDR1 SGHVS and CDR2 FNYEAQ. Here the CDR3 DNA reads TGTGCCAGCAGCCGAAGCGAGTATACGCAGTATTTT. It encodes CASSRSEYTQYF.

This clone appeared once. The rearrangement links TRBV2 to TRBJ1-2; no firm D call. CDR1 and CDR2 (germline): SNHLY, FYNNEI. The V gene lost 0 bases and the J gene lost 3 bases, with 11 bases spanning the gap. The CDR3 sequence is 15 residues long. DNA for the CDR3: TGTGCCAGCAGTGAAGCGCTTCGCGGATACTATGGCTACACCTTC. This codes for CASSEALRGYYGYTF.

V is TRBV18 and J is TRBJ2-7, with D maybe TRBD2 (7 bases). CDR1 and CDR2 (germline): KGHSH, LQKENI. This CDR3 region has 16 residues. Trimming stripped 0 bases from V and 5 bases from J, with 17 bases between. DNA of the CDR3: TGTGCCAGCTCACCACCTAGGGGGGAGGGCCCGGACGAGCAGTACTTC. It yields the protein CASSPPRGEGPDEQYF.

The V gene is TRBV9, the J gene TRBJ2-2; perhaps TRBD2 as D (6 bases). The V end lost 3 bases, the J end lost 0 bases, and 9 bases lay between the germline ends. From germline, CDR1 is SGDLS and CDR2 YYNGEE. The CDR3 covers 15 residues. The CDR3 protein is CASSGRASNTGELFF. CDR3 DNA sequence: TGTGCCAGCAGCGGGAGGGCCTCGAACACCGGGGAGCTGTTTTTT.